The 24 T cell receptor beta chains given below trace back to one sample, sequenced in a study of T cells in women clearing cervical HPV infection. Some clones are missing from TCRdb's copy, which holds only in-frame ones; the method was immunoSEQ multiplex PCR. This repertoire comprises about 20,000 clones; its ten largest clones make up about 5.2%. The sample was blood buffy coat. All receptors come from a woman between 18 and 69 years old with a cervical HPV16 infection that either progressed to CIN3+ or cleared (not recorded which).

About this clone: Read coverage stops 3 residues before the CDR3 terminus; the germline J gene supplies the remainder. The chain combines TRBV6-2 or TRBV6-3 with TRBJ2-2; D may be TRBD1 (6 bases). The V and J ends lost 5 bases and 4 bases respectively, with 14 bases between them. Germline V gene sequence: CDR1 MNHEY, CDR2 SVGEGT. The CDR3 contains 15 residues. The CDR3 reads CASSDTPGATGELFF. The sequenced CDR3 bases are TGTGCCAGCAGTGACACTCCAGGGGCCACCGGGGAG.

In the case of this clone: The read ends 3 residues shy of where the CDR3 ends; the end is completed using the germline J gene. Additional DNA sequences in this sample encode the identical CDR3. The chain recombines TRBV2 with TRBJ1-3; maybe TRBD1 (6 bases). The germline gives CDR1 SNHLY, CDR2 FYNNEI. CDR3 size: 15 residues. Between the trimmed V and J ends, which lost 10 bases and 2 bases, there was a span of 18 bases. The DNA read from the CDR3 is TGTGCCATAGCCCCGCCGGGGGGCCCTGGAAACACC. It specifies CAIAPPGGPGNT. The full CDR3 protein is CAIAPPGGPGNTIYF.

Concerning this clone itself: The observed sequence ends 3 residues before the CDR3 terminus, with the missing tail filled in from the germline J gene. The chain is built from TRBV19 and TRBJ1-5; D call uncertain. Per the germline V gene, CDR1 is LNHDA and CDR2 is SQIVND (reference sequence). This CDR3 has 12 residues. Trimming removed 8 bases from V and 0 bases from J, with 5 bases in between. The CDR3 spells CASSGSNQPQHF. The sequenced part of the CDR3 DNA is TGTGCCAGTTCCGGTAGCAATCAGCCC.

The sequenced part of the CDR3 DNA is TGTGCCAGCAGCCAGACAGGGGTCGGGGAGACC. This sequence encodes CASSQTGVGET. The whole CDR3 sequence reads CASSQTGVGETQYF. The rearrangement links TRBV4-2 to TRBJ2-5; the match to TRBD1 covers 8 bases. From the germline J gene comes the end of the CDR3, since the read stops 3 residues before it. V lost 3 bases, J lost 5 bases, and 5 bases stayed unmatched. The CDR3 is 14 amino acids. Germline V lookup: CDR1 LGHNA, CDR2 YNFKEQ.

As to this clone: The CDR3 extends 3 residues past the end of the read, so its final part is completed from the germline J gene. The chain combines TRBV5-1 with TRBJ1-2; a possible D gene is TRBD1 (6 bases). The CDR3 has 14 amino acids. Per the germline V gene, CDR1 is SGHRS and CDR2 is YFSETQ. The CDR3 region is CASSDRTGSETYTF. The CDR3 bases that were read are TGCGCCAGCAGCGACCGAACAGGGTCCGAGACC.

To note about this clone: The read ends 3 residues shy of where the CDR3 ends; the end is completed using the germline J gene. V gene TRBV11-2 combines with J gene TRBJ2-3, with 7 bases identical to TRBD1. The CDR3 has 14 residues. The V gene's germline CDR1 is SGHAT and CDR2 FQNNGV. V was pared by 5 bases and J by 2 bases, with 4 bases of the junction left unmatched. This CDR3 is CASSPQGITDTQYF. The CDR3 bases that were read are TGTGCCAGCAGCCCACAGGGGATCACAGATACG.

CDR3 DNA, as far as it was read: TGTGCCAGCTCACCTAACCCTAAAGAGACG. Protein: CASSPNPKET. The CDR3 in full is CASSPNPKETQYF. The rearrangement links TRBV18 to TRBJ2-3; D is unclear. The sequenced fragment ends 3 residues before the CDR3 boundary, so the rest is inferred from the germline J gene. The CDR3 spans 13 residues. Germline values: CDR1 KGHSH, CDR2 LQKENI.

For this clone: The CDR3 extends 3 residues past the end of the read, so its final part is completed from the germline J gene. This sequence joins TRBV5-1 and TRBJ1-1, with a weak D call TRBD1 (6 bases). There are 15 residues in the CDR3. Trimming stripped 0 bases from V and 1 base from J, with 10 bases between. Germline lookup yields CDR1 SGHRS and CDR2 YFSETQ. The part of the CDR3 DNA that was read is TGCGCCAGCAGCTTGGGGGGGGGCCCGAACACTGAA. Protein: CASSLGGGPNTE. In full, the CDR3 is CASSLGGGPNTEAFF.

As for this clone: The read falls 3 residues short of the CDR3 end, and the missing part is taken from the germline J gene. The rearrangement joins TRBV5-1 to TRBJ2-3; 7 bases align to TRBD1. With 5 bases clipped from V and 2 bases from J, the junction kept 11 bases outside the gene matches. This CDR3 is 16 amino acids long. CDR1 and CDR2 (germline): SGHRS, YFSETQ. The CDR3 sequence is CASSYTGTADTDTQYF. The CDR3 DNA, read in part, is TGCGCCAGCAGTTACACCGGGACAGCGGACACAGATACG.

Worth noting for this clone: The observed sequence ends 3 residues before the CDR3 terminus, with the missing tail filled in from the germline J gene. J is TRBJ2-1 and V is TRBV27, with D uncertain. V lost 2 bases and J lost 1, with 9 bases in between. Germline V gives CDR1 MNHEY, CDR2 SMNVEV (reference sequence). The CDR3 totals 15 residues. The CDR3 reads CASSLISGSYNEQFF. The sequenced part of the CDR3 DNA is TGTGCCAGCAGTTTAATCTCGGGTTCCTACAATGAG.

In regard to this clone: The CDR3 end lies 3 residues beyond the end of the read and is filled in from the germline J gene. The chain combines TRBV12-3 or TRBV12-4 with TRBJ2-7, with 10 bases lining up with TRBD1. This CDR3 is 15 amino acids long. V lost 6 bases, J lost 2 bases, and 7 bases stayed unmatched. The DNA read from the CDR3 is TGTGCCAGCAGGCAAGCGACAGGGGGCACCTACGAG. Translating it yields CASRQATGGTYE. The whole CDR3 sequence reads CASRQATGGTYEQYF.

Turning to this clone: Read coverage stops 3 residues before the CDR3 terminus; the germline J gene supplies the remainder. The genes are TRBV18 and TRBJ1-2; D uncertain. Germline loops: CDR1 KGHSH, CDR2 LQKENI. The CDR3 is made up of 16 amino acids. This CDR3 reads CASSPQPTTDKVGYTF. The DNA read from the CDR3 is TGTGCCAGCTCACCTCAGCCGACAACTGATAAGGTCGGC.

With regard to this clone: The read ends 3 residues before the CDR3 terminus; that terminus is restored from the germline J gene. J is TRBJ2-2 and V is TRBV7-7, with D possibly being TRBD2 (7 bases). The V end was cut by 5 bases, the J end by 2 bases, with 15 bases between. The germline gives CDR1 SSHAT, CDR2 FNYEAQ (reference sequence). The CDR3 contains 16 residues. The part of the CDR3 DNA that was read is TGTGCCAGCAGCCCCCAGAGGGGGGGAAACACCGGGGAG. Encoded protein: CASSPQRGGNTGE. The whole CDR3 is CASSPQRGGNTGELFF. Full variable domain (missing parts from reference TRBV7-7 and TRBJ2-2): GAGVSQSPRYKVTKRGQDVTLRCDPISSHATLYWYQQALGQGPEFLTYFNYEAQPDKSGLPSDRFSAERPEGSISTLTIQRTEQRDSAMYRCASSPQRGGNTGELFFGEGSRLTVL.

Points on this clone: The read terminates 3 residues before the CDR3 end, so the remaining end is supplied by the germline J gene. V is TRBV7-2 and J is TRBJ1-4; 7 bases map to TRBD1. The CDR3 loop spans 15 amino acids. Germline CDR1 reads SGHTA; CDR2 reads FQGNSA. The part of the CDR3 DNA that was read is TGTGCCAGCAGCCCACGGAGGGGGCCTAATTCACCA. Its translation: CASSPRRGPNSP. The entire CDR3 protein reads CASSPRRGPNSPLFF.

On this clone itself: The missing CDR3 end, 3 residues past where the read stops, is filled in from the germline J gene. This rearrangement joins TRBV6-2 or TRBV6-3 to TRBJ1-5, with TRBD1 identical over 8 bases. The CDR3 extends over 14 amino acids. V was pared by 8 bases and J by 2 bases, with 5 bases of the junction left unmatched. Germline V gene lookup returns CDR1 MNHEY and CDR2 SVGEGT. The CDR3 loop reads CASQGAWGNQPQHF. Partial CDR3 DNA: TGTGCCAGCCAGGGGGCTTGGGGCAATCAGCCC.

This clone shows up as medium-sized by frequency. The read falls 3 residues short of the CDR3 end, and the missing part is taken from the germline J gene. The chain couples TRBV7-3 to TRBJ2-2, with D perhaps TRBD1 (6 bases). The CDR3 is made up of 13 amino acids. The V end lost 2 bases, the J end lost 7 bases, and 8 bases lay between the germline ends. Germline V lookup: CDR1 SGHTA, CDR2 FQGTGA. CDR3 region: CASSLDRNGELFF. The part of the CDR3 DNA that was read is TGTGCCAGCAGCTTAGACAGGAACGGGGAG.

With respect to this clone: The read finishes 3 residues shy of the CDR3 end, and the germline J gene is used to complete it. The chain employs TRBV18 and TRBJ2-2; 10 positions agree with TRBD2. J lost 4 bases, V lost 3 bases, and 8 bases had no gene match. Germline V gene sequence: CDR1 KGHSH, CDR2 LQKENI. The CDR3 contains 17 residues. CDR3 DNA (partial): TGTGCCAGCTCACCCCAACTAGCGGGGTTAACCACCGGGGAG. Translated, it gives CASSPQLAGLTTGE. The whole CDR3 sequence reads CASSPQLAGLTTGELFF. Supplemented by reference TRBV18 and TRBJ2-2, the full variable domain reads NAGVMQNPRHLVRRRGQEARLRCSPMKGHSHVYWYRQLPEEGLKFMVYLQKENIIDESGMPKERFSAEFPKEGPSILRIQQVVRGDSAAYFCASSPQLAGLTTGELFFGEGSRLTVL.

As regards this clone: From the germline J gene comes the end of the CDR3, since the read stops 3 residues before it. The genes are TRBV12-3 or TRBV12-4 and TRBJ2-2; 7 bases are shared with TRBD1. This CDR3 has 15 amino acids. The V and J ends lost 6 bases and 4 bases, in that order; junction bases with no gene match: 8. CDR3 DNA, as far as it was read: TGTGCCAGCAGCCAAACGACAGGGCCCACCGGGGAG. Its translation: CASSQTTGPTGE. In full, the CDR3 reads CASSQTTGPTGELFF.

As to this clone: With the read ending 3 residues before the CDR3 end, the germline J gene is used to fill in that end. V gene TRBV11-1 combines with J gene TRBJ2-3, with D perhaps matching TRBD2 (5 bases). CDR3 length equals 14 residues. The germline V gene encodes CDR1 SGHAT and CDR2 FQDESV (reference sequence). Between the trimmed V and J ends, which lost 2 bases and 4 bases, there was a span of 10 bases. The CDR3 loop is CASSLLTDSDTQYF. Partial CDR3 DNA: TGTGCCAGCAGCTTACTGACGGACTCAGATACG.

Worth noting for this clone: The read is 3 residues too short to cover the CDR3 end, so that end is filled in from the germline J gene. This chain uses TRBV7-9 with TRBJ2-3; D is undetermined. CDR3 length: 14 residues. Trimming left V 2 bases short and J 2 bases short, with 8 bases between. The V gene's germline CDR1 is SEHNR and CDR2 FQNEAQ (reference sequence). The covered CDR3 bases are TGTGCCAGCAGCTTAAGTCTATCCACAGATACG. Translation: CASSLSLSTDT. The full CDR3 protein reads CASSLSLSTDTQYF.

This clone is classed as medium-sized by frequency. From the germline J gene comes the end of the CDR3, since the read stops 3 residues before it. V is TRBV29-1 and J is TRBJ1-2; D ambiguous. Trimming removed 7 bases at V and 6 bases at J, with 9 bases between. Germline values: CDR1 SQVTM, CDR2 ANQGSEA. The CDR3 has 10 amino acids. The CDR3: CSGYQDGYTF. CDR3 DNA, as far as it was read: TGCAGCGGATACCAGGATGGC. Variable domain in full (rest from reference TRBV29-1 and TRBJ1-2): SAVISQKPSRDICQRGTSLTIQCQVDSQVTMMFWYRQQPGQSLTLIATANQGSEATYESGFVIDKFPISRPNLTFSTLTVSNMSPEDSSIYLCSGYQDGYTFGSGTRLTVV.

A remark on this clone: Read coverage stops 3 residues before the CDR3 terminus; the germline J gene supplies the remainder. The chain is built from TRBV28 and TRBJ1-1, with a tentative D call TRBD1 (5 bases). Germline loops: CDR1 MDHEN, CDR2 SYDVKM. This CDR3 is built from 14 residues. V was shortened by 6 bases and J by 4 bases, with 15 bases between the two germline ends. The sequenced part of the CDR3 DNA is TGTGCCAGCAGCACGCAGGGCGTCGGCACTGAA. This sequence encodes CASSTQGVGTE. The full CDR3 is CASSTQGVGTEAFF.

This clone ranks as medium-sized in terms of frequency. The CDR3 DNA, read in part, is TGTGCCAGCGCACCAGGAGGCACAGATACG. Its translation: CASAPGGTDT. The entire CDR3 is CASAPGGTDTQYF. J is TRBJ2-3 and V is TRBV7-3; D gene uncertain. The read stops 3 residues short of the end of the CDR3; the missing end is completed from the germline J gene. Germline V lookup: CDR1 SGHTA, CDR2 FQGTGA. Trimming cost V 8 bases and J 1 base, with 10 bases left between them. The CDR3 runs 13 residues.

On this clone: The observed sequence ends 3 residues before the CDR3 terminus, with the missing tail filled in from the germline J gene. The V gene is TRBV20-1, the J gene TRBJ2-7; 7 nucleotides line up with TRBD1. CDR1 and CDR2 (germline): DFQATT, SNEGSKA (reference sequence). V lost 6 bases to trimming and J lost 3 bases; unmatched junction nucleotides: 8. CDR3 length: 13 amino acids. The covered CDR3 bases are TGCAGTGCACCTTATGCAGGGGGCTACGAG. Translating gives CSAPYAGGYE. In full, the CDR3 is CSAPYAGGYEQYF.